This T cell receptor (beta chain) was sequenced for a study of cytomegalovirus exposure and HLA in healthy donors. Whole-study context: A later analysis reported the same platform for the 120 validation repertoires and the approximately 720 first-cohort repertoires.

The trim removed 2 bases at V and 7 bases at J, leaving 8 bases unmatched. From germline, CDR1 is MNHNY and CDR2 SVGAGI (reference sequence). CDR3 size: 15 residues. With regard to this clone: The antigen is unknown.

Study-level points and caveats: 164 TCR beta chains were listed as cytomegalovirus-associated.

The validation cohort, a group of around 130 subjects, included the donors and was separate from the roughly 600-subject first cohort. Libraries were prepared by immunoSEQ multiplex PCR; TCRdb keeps only in-frame clonotypes and omits some of them. The sample comprises fewer than 300,000 clones, around 89% of which are singletons, and approximately 0.95% rests with the top ten. Sequenced sample: PBMCs. The chain has TRBV6-6 and TRBJ1-2; 9 positions agree with TRBD1. This TCR came from a woman aged 18-29 years in good health and CMV-seronegative. The CDR3, as DNA: TGTGCCAGCAGTTACGGGGGACAGGGAGGGAGTGGCTACACCTTC. It is translated as CASSYGGQGGSGYTF.